These T cell receptor beta chains were read from a single sample in a study of response to subunit inactivated influenza vaccine. TCRdb called the RT-PCR reads again in MiXCR, with one record for every CDR3 protein. The data contain around 790,000 distinct CDR3 sequences, around 20% of them seen just once; the ten biggest clones take up 10% to 13%. The sequenced sample was PBMCs from blood, obtained 4 to 6 days after vaccination. The receptor source for this set is a man aged 50-59 years who received an inactivated influenza vaccine. Both conserved end residues are part of each CDR3. D genes are given only for firm matches. Clone size is not always given. Where it is, it says once, few, many or a class for expanded clones.

V gene,J gene,D gene,clone size,CDR3 DNA,CDR3 protein
TRBV7-2,TRBJ2-7,.,many,TGTGCCAGCAGCTTAGGTTGGGAAAGCGAGCAGTACTTC,CASSLGWESEQYF
TRBV7-3,TRBJ2-7,TRBD2,few,TGTGCCAGCAGCGCCTTGGGACTAGCGGGAGTTTCCGAGCAGTACTTC,CASSALGLAGVSEQYF
TRBV7-2,TRBJ2-5,.,.,TGTGCCAGCAGCTTAGCCCCAGGGGGGTATTGGACCCAGTACTTC,CASSLAPGGYWTQYF
TRBV7-2,TRBJ2-7,TRBD2,.,TGTGCCAGCAGCTTAGGACTAGCGGGAGGGCCTTACGAGCAGTACTTC,CASSLGLAGGPYEQYF
TRBV5-1,TRBJ2-7,TRBD1,few,TGCGCCAGCAGCGGGACAGCGCCCTACGAGCAGTACTTC,CASSGTAPYEQYF
TRBV5-1,TRBJ2-1,.,.,TGCGCCAGCAGCTTGAGTACAGAAGGAGATGAGCAGTTCTTC,CASSLSTEGDEQFF
TRBV20-1,TRBJ2-3,.,few,TGCAGTGCTAGAGATTCAAGTAATTCTGCAGATACGCAGTATTTT,CSARDSSNSADTQYF
TRBV4-2,TRBJ1-4,.,.,TGTGCCAGCAGCCAAGTGTGGGGCGTCCTGTTTTTT,CASSQVWGVLFF
TRBV5-6,TRBJ1-1,.,few,TGTGCCAGCAGCTTGGCCGAGTGGCTGAACACTGAAGCTTTCTTT,CASSLAEWLNTEAFF
TRBV10-3,TRBJ2-7,.,.,TGTGCCATCAGTGAGTCGTGGGGCTCCTACGAGCAGTACTTC,CAISESWGSYEQYF
TRBV6-4,TRBJ2-1,TRBD1,many,TGTGCCAGCAGTGCGGGACAGGGTAATGAGCAGTTCTTC,CASSAGQGNEQFF
TRBV12-3/TRBV12-4,TRBJ2-1,TRBD2,few,TGTGCCAGCAGTAGGGCCGGGACTAGCGGGAGTAATGAGCAGTTCTTC,CASSRAGTSGSNEQFF